The rows below give T cell receptor beta chains drawn from one sample of a study of synovial regulatory T cells in juvenile arthritis. Assay used: immunoSEQ multiplex PCR; TCRdb lists only in-frame clones, some missing. Its listing shows around 1,300 clones. Sequencing used Treg cells from blood. The receptors derive from a donor between 2 and 29 years old with juvenile idiopathic arthritis. The CDR3 runs from the conserved cysteine through the conserved F or W. Part of the rows lack a size; the others show once, few, many or a class for expanded clones.

CDR3aa	v_gene	j_gene	abundance
CASRSNTEAFF	TRBV28	TRBJ1-1	medium-sized
CASSDGGGLNYGYTF	TRBV5-1	TRBJ1-2	medium-sized
CASSFGTSGGEQYF	TRBV6-5	TRBJ2-7	medium-sized
CASSPRQGRGEKLFF	TRBV19	TRBJ1-4	medium-sized
CASSSTSHGSYEQYF	TRBV6-5	TRBJ2-7	medium-sized
CASSQLVSLIHEQYF	TRBV4-1	TRBJ2-7	medium-sized
CASTPGALGQPQHF	TRBV14	TRBJ1-5	medium-sized
CASSPDRVYEQYF	TRBV7-2	TRBJ2-7	medium-sized
CASSSRVSTEAFF	TRBV6-5	TRBJ1-1	medium-sized
CASSQIYGTSGGKQYF	TRBV14	TRBJ2-7	medium-sized
CASSLPGHPEKLFF	TRBV6-6	TRBJ1-4	medium-sized
CASSLFPSGGRTDEQFF	TRBV5-1	TRBJ2-1	medium-sized
CASSSRTGDTYEQYF	TRBV7-8	TRBJ2-7	medium-sized
CAWSGGNSPLHF	TRBV30	TRBJ1-6	medium-sized
CASSWARGAATNEKLFF	TRBV27	TRBJ1-4	medium-sized
CASSLPQGAKYNEQFF	TRBV13	TRBJ2-1	medium-sized
CAISPGTASSYNSPLHF	TRBV10-3	TRBJ1-6	large
CASTQGQGNSPLHF	TRBV7-9	TRBJ1-6	medium-sized
CASSFPGEPVNEQFF	TRBV11-2	TRBJ2-1	medium-sized
CASSRRTSVLFF	TRBV7-6	TRBJ2-2	medium-sized
CASSAHRGISYNEQFF	TRBV9	TRBJ2-1	medium-sized
CASSETLNTEAFF	TRBV9	TRBJ1-1	medium-sized
CASSHTGGYGYTF	TRBV4-3	TRBJ1-2	-
CASSIGRQGETQYF	TRBV19	TRBJ2-5	medium-sized
CASSLYSYGNQPQHF	TRBV7-2	TRBJ1-5	medium-sized
CASSIIAGAYEQYF	TRBV19	TRBJ2-5	-
CASRLSGTGYEQYF	TRBV19	TRBJ2-7	medium-sized
CASSLDPLTSGRQFF	TRBV7-2	TRBJ2-1	-
CASSLEGPEAFF	TRBV5-1	TRBJ1-1	medium-sized
CAWSVGGTDTQYF	TRBV30	TRBJ2-3	-
CASSPPAVKVKYGYTF	TRBV19	TRBJ1-2	medium-sized
CAISDTGPVLGYTF	TRBV10-3	TRBJ1-2	medium-sized
CASTGAPSYNEQFF	TRBV11-2	TRBJ2-1	medium-sized
CASSLARGERGSPEQYF	TRBV5-6	TRBJ2-7	medium-sized
CASSTRPFAGVGNEQFF	TRBV9	TRBJ2-1	-
CSVEARRDRYETQYF	TRBV29-1	TRBJ2-5	-
CSVGGGTGGGSFQETQYF	TRBV29-1	TRBJ2-5	-
CASSLARTGSAKNIQYF	TRBV5-1	TRBJ2-4	medium-sized
CASSPGTLYEQYF	TRBV11-2	TRBJ2-7	medium-sized
CASSLLGRETQYF	TRBV19	TRBJ2-5	medium-sized
CASSLASRVAYNEQFF	TRBV11-2	TRBJ2-1	medium-sized
CASSQLAGGQETQYF	TRBV14	TRBJ2-5	-